The 16 T cell receptor beta chains given below trace back to one sample, sequenced in a study of monozygotic twins with cystic fibrosis. TCRdb's copy holds only in-frame clones and misses some; the assay was immunoSEQ multiplex PCR. Of more than 9,500 clones listed, 85% are singletons. Sample: blood. Every receptor here comes from a man aged 18 to 30 with cystic fibrosis.

V and J are TRBV4-2 and TRBJ2-7, with TRBD1 identical over 9 bases. This CDR3 region has 15 residues. Germline V gene lookup returns CDR1 LGHNA and CDR2 YNFKEQ. J was trimmed by 3 bases and V by 4 bases; bases with no gene match: 7. CDR3 residues: CASSLRTGEGYEQYF. The CDR3 bases are TGTGCCAGCAGCCTCCGGACAGGGGAGGGCTACGAGCAGTACTTC.

The chain uses TRBV18 and TRBJ1-1; the D gene is possibly TRBD1 (5 bases). Germline loops: CDR1 KGHSH, CDR2 LQKENI. The CDR3 is 17 amino acids. The V and J ends lost 1 base and 1 base respectively, with 16 bases between them. The CDR3 sequence: CASSPQSTGWPNTEAFF. CDR3 nucleotide sequence: TGTGCCAGCTCACCACAGAGTACAGGCTGGCCGAACACTGAAGCTTTCTTT. The variable domain in full, completed from reference TRBV18 and TRBJ1-1, reads NAGVMQNPRHLVRRRGQEARLRCSPMKGHSHVYWYRQLPEEGLKFMVYLQKENIIDESGMPKERFSAEFPKEGPSILRIQQVVRGDSAAYFCASSPQSTGWPNTEAFFGQGTRLTVV.

A few counts support this clone. This sequence joins TRBV28 and TRBJ1-5, with 7 bases identical to TRBD1. The V gene's germline CDR1 is MDHEN and CDR2 SYDVKM. V dropped 6 bases and J dropped 1; count of bases not matched to a gene: 9. This CDR3 contains 16 residues. CDR3 nucleotide sequence: TGTGCCAGCAGCCCACCAACAGGGGTGAGCAATCAGCCCCAGCATTTT. Amino acid sequence: CASSPPTGVSNQPQHF.

This chain uses TRBV5-1 with TRBJ2-7, with a possible D match to TRBD2 (5 bases). The CDR3 spans 13 residues. CDR1 and CDR2 (germline): SGHRS, YFSETQ. The V and J ends lost 3 bases and 2 bases respectively, with 9 bases between them. The CDR3 sequence: CASSYSGTYEQYF. CDR3 nucleotide sequence: TGCGCCAGCAGCTACAGCGGAACCTACGAGCAGTACTTC.

The chain uses TRBV7-2 and TRBJ2-5; 16 nucleotides agree with TRBD2. CDR1 and CDR2 from the germline V gene are SGHTA and FQGNSA. The CDR3 sequence is 17 residues long. J was trimmed by 7 bases and V by 5 bases; bases with no gene match: 10. The CDR3 loop reads CASSDGTSGRALGTQYF. The CDR3 DNA is TGTGCCAGCAGCGACGGGACTAGCGGGAGGGCCTTGGGGACCCAGTACTTC. Together with reference TRBV7-2 and TRBJ2-5, the CDR3 gives the full variable domain: GAGVSQSPSNKVTEKGKDVELRCDPISGHTALYWYRQSLGQGLEFLIYFQGNSAPDKSGLPSDRFSAERTGGSVSTLTIQRTQQEDSAVYLCASSDGTSGRALGTQYFGPGTRLLVL.

J is TRBJ1-2 and V is TRBV11-2; no clear D. The CDR3 is 13 amino acids. Trimming shortened V by 4 bases and J by 4 bases, and 10 bases separated the two germline ends. Germline V CDR1 and CDR2: SGHAT, FQNNGV. The CDR3 sequence is CASSSQGSYGYTF. The CDR3 DNA follows: TGTGCCAGCAGCTCCCAAGGGAGCTATGGCTACACCTTC.

In DNA form, the CDR3 reads TGCGCCAGCAGCTTGACCGACCGTACCTACAATGAGCAGTTCTTC. It yields the protein CASSLTDRTYNEQFF. The chain couples TRBV5-1 to TRBJ2-1; D is uncertain. With 1 base removed from V and 2 bases from J, the gap between germline ends came to 10 bases. This CDR3 spans 15 amino acids. Germline V lookup: CDR1 SGHRS, CDR2 YFSETQ.

The chain links TRBV7-9 to TRBJ1-1; TRBD1 might be the D (6 bases). Germline CDR1 SEHNR, CDR2 FQNEAQ (reference sequence). The CDR3 runs 14 residues. Trimming took off 0 bases at V and 4 bases at J, with 9 bases between the two ends. CDR3 region: CASSLAQGFTEAFF. DNA of the CDR3: TGTGCCAGCAGCTTAGCACAGGGTTTCACTGAAGCTTTCTTT.

The rearrangement uses TRBV27 and TRBJ2-5; the D call may be TRBD1 or TRBD2 (5 bases each). Looked up from germline, CDR1 is MNHEY and CDR2 is SMNVEV (reference sequence). Between the trimmed V and J ends, which lost 0 bases and 2 bases, there was a span of 13 bases. The CDR3 is 16 residues long. CDR3 residues: CASSLSAGRAQETQYF. The DNA for the CDR3 is TGTGCCAGCAGTTTATCGGCGGGCAGGGCTCAAGAGACCCAGTACTTC.

This chain connects TRBV11-2 to TRBJ2-7; D call uncertain. CDR1 and CDR2 from the germline V gene are SGHAT and FQNNGV. CDR3 length: 12 residues. V was clipped by 5 bases and J by 4 bases, with 9 bases between them. In DNA form, the CDR3 reads TGTGCCAGCAGCCCTAACCTTTACGAGCAGTACTTC. This codes for CASSPNLYEQYF.

The J gene is TRBJ1-6, the V gene TRBV28; D is ambiguous. V lost 5 bases, J lost 7 bases, and 12 bases lay in between. Germline lookup yields CDR1 MDHEN and CDR2 SYDVKM. There are 14 residues in the CDR3. The CDR3: CASSRQVRNSPLHF. The CDR3 nucleotides are TGTGCCAGCAGTAGACAAGTTAGGAATTCACCCCTCCACTTT. Based on the CDR3 plus reference TRBV28 and TRBJ1-6, the full variable domain is DVKVTQSSRYLVKRTGEKVFLECVQDMDHENMFWYRQDPGLGLRLIYFSYDVKMKEKGDIPEGYSVSREKKERFSLILESASTNQTSMYLCASSRQVRNSPLHFGNGTRLTVT.

The V gene is TRBV19, the J gene TRBJ1-2, with D unclear. This CDR3 has 15 residues. Trimming took 6 bases from V and 1 from J, leaving 15 bases between them. Germline CDR1 and CDR2: LNHDA and SQIVND (reference sequence). CDR3 residues: CASSSLMTGNYGYTF. CDR3 DNA: TGTGCCAGTAGCAGCCTCATGACGGGTAACTATGGCTACACCTTC.

Only a few counts were recorded for this clone. J is TRBJ2-2 and V is TRBV12-5; 9 positions match TRBD1. CDR3 length equals 15 residues. J lost 8 bases, V lost 0 bases, and 4 bases had no gene match. Germline assignment: CDR1 LGHNT and CDR2 FRNRAP. In DNA form, the CDR3 reads TGTGCTAGTGGTTTGGTAACCGGGACAGGGGGGGAGCTGTTTTTT. The encoded protein is CASGLVTGTGGELFF. Supplemented by reference TRBV12-5 and TRBJ2-2, the full variable domain reads DARVTQTPRHKVTEMGQEVTMRCQPILGHNTVFWYRQTMMQGLELLAYFRNRAPLDDSGMPKDRFSAEMPDATLATLKIQPSEPRDSAVYFCASGLVTGTGGELFFGEGSRLTVL.

The chain links TRBV29-1 to TRBJ2-3; TRBD1 matches at 7 bases. Germline V gives CDR1 SQVTM, CDR2 ANQGSEA. The CDR3 runs 14 residues. Trimming cost V 5 bases and J 2 bases; bases outside gene matches: 7. CDR3 region: CSVPQGNVTDTQYF. The CDR3 coding sequence is TGCAGCGTTCCACAGGGGAACGTCACAGATACGCAGTATTTT.

This clone was seen only a few times. The J gene is TRBJ1-6, the V gene TRBV28; D may be TRBD1 (6 bases). The germline V gene encodes CDR1 MDHEN and CDR2 SYDVKM. The V end was cut by 6 bases, the J end by 6 bases, with 9 bases between. The CDR3 is 13 amino acids. In DNA form, the CDR3 reads TGTGCCAGCAGCAGGGACACTAATTCACCCCTCCACTTT. Translating gives CASSRDTNSPLHF.

The chain is built from TRBV27 and TRBJ2-5; the D call may be TRBD1 or TRBD2 (6 bases each). CDR3 length: 14 amino acids. Germline CDR1 MNHEY, CDR2 SMNVEV (reference sequence). V was pared by 0 bases and J by 7 bases, with 12 bases between. Here the CDR3 reads CASSLSSGGGTQYF. CDR3 coding DNA: TGTGCCAGCAGTTTATCGTCCGGGGGCGGGACCCAGTACTTC.